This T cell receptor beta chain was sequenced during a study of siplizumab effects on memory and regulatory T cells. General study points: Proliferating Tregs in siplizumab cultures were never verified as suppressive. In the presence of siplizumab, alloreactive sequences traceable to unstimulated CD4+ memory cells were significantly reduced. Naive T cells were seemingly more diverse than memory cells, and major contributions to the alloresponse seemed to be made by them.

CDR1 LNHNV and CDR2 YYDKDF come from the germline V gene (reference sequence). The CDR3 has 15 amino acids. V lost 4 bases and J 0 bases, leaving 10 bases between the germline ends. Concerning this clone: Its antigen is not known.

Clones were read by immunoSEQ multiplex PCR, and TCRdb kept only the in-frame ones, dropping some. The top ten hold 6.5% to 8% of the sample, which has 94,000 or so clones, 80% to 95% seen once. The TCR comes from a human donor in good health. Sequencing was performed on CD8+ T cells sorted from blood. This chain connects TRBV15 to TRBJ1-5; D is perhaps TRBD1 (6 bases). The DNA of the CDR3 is TGTGCCACCAGCACGACAGGCCGTAGCAATCAGCCCCAGCATTTT. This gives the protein CATSTTGRSNQPQHF.